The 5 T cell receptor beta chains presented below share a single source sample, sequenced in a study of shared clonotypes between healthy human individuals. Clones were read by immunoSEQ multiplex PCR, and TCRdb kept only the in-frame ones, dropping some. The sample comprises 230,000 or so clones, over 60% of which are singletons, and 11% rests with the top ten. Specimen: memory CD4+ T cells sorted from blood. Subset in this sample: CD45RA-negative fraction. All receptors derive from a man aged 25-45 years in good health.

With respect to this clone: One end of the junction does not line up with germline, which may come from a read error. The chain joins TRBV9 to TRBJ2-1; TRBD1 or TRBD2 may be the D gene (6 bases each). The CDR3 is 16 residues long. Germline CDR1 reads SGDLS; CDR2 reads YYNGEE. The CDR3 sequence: CASSVATLRGTDEQFF. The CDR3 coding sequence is TGTGCCAGCAGCGTAGCTACATTGAGGGGGACTGATGAACAGTTCTTC.

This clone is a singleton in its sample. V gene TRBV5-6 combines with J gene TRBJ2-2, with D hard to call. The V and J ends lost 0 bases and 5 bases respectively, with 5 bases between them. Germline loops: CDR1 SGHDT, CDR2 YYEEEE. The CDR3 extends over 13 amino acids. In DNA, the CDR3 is TGTGCCAGCAGCTTGGGATGGACCGGGGAGCTGTTTTTT. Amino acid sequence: CASSLGWTGELFF.

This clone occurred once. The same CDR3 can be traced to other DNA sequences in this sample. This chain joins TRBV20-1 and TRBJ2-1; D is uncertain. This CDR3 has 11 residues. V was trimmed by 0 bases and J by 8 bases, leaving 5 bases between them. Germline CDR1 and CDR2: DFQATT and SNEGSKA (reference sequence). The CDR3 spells CSARDWDEQFF. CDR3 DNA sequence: TGCAGTGCTAGAGATTGGGATGAGCAGTTCTTC.

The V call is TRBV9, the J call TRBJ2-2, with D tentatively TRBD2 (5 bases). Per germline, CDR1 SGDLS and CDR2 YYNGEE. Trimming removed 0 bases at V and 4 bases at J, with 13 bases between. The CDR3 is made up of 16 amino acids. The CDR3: CASSVVGEPGTGELFF. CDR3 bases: TGTGCCAGCAGCGTAGTCGGGGAGCCGGGCACCGGGGAGCTGTTTTTT.

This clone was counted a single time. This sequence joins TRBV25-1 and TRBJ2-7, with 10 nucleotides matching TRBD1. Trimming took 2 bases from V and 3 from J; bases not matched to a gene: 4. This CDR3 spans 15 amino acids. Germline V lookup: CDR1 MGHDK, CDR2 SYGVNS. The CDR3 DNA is TGTGCCAGCAGTGAAATTCGGACAGGGGGCTACGAGCAGTACTTC. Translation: CASSEIRTGGYEQYF.